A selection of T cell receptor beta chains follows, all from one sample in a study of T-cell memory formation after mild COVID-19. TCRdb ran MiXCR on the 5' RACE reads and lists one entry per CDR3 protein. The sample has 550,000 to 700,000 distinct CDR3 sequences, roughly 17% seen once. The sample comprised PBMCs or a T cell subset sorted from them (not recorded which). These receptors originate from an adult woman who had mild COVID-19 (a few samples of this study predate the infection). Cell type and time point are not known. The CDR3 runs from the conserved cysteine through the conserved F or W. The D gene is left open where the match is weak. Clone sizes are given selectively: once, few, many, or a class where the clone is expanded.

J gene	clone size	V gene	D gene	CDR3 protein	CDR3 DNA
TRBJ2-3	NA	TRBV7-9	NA	CASSLEGFIVSNTQYF	TGTGCCAGCAGCTTAGAGGGTTTCATAGTGTCAAACACGCAGTATTTT
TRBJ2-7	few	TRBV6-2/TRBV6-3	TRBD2	CASSRPGLAGGEQYF	TGTGCCAGCAGTCGCCCCGGACTAGCGGGAGGAGAGCAGTACTTC
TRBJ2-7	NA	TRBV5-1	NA	CASSGDGAYEQYF	TGCGCCAGCAGCGGGGACGGAGCCTACGAGCAGTACTTC
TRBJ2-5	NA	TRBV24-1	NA	CATSFSETQYF	TGTGCCACCAGTTTCTCGGAGACCCAGTACTTC
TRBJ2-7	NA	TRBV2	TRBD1	CASCRQGASSYEQYF	TGTGCCAGCTGTAGACAGGGGGCAAGCTCCTACGAGCAGTACTTC
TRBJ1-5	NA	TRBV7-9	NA	CASSFEGDQPQHF	TGTGCCAGCAGCTTTGAGGGCGATCAGCCCCAGCATTTT
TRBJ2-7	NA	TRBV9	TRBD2	CASSQGAPGLADYEQYF	TGTGCCAGCAGCCAGGGGGCACCGGGACTAGCGGATTACGAGCAGTACTTC
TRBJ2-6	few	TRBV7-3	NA	CASSLDPSAGANVLTF	TGTGCCAGCAGCTTGGACCCCTCGGCTGGGGCCAACGTCCTGACTTTC
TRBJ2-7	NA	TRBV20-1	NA	CSARDPQGSSYEQYF	TGCAGTGCTAGAGACCCTCAGGGGAGCTCCTACGAGCAGTACTTC
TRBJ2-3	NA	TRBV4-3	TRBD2	CASSHWGLAGVDTQYF	TGCGCCAGCAGCCATTGGGGACTAGCGGGAGTGGATACGCAGTATTTT
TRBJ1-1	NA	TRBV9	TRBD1	CASSVGRGLTEAFF	TGTGCCAGCAGCGTAGGAAGGGGGCTAACTGAAGCTTTCTTT
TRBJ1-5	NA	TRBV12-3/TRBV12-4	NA	CASRGHNSNQPQHF	TGTGCCAGCAGGGGACATAATAGCAATCAGCCCCAGCATTTT
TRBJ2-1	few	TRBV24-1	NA	CATSVGGSSYNEQFF	TGTGCCACCAGTGTAGGGGGAAGCTCCTACAATGAGCAGTTCTTC
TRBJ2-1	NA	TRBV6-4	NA	CASSVNGYNEQFF	TGTGCCAGCAGTGTAAACGGATACAATGAGCAGTTCTTC
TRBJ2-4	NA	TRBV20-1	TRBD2	CSVARGGIQYF	TGCAGTGTCGCGCGGGGAGGGATTCAGTACTTC
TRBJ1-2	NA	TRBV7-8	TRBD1	CASSLVGRGPVYGYTF	TGTGCCAGCAGCTTAGTCGGCAGGGGGCCAGTCTATGGCTACACCTTC
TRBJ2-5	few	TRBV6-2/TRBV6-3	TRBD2	CASSYPSSGKYQETQYF	TGTGCCAGCAGTTACCCCAGCAGCGGGAAATACCAAGAGACCCAGTACTTC
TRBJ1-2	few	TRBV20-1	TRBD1	CSARKGQLDINYGYTF	TGCAGTGCTAGGAAGGGACAGCTAGATATTAACTATGGCTACACCTTC
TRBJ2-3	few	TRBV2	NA	CASRTSQPTDTQYF	TGTGCCAGCAGGACATCCCAACCCACAGATACGCAGTATTTT
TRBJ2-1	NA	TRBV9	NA	CASSAQARGTSNEQFF	TGTGCCAGCAGCGCCCAGGCTAGAGGGACCTCCAATGAGCAGTTCTTC
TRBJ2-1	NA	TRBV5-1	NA	CASSFTGEGEQFF	TGCGCCAGCAGCTTTACGGGAGAGGGTGAGCAGTTCTTC
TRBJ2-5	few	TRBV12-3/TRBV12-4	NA	CASRGDGKTQYF	TGTGCCAGCAGGGGCGACGGGAAGACCCAGTACTTC
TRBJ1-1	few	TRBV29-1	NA	CSVEDRANTEAFF	TGCAGCGTTGAAGACAGGGCAAACACTGAAGCTTTCTTT
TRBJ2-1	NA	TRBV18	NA	CASSRKDPYNEQFF	TGTGCCAGCTCACGGAAGGACCCCTACAATGAGCAGTTCTTC